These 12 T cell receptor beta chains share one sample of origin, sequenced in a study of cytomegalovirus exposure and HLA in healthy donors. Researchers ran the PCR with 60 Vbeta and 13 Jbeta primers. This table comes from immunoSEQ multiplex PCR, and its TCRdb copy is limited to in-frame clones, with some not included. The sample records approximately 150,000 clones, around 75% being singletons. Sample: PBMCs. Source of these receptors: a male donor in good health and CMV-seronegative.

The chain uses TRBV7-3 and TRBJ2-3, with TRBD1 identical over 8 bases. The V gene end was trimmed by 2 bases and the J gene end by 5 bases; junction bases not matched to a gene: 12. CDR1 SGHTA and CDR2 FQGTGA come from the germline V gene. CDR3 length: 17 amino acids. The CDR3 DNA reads TGTGCCAGCAGCTTATCCCCCAGGCAGGGGGCGGGAGATACGCAGTATTTT. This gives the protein CASSLSPRQGAGDTQYF.

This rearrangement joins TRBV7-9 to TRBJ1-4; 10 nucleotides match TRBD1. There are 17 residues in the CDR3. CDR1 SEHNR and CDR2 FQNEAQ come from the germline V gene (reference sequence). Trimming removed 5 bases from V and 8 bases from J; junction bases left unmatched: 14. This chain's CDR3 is CASSPLETGGRREKLFF. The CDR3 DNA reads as TGTGCCAGCAGCCCGTTGGAGACAGGGGGCAGAAGGGAAAAACTGTTTTTT. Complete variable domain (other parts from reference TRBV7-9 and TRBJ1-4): DTGVSQNPRHKITKRGQNVTFRCDPISEHNRLYWYRQTLGQGPEFLTYFQNEAQLEKSRLLSDRFSAERPKGSFSTLEIQRTEQGDSAMYLCASSPLETGGRREKLFFGSGTQLSVL.

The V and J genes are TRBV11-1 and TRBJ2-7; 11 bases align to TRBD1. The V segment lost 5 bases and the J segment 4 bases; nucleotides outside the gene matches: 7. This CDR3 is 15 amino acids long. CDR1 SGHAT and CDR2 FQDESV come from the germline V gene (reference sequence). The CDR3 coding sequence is TGTGCCAGCAGCCGACGGACAGGGGGCTTATACGAGCAGTACTTC. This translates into CASSRRTGGLYEQYF.

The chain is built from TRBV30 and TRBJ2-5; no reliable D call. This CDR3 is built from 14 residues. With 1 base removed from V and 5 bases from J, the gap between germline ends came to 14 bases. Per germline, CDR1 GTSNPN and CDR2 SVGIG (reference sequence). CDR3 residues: CAWSGLVLSETQYF. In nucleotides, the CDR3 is TGTGCCTGGAGTGGACTCGTCCTCTCGGAGACCCAGTACTTC.

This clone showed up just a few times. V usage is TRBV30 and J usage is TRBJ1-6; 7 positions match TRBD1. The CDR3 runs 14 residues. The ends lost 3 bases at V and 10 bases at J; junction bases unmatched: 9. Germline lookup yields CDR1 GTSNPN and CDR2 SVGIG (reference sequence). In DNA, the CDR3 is TGTGCCTGGAGGACCGGGACAGAGCGGTCACCCCTCCACTTT. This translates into CAWRTGTERSPLHF.

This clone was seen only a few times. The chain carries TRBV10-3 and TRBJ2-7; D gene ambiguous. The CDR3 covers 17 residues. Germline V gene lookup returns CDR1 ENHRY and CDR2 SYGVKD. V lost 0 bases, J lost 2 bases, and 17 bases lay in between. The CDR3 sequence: CAISESSTTPFPYEQYF. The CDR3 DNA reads TGTGCCATCAGTGAGTCTTCGACAACCCCATTCCCCTACGAGCAGTACTTC.

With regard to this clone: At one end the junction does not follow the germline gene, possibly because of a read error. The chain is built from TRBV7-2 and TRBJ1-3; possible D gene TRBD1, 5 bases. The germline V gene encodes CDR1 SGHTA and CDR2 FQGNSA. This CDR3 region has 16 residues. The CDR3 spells CASRSHRSSSRNTIYF. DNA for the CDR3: TGTGCCAGCAGATCACACAGGTCAAGCTCTAGAAACACCATATATTTT.

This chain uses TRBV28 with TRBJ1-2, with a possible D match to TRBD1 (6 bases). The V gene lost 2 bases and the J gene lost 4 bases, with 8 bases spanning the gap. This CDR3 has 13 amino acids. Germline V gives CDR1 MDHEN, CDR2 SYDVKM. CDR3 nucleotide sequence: TGTGCCAGCAGTTTACAGGGGACCTATGGCTACACCTTC. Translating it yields CASSLQGTYGYTF.

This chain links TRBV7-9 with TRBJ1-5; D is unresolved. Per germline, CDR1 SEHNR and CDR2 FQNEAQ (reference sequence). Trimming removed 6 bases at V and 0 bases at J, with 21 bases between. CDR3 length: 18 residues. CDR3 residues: CASSSSRSTPYSNQPQHF. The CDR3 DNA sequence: TGTGCCAGCAGTTCCTCCAGATCGACACCGTATAGCAATCAGCCCCAGCATTTT. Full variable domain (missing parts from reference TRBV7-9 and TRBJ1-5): DTGVSQNPRHKITKRGQNVTFRCDPISEHNRLYWYRQTLGQGPEFLTYFQNEAQLEKSRLLSDRFSAERPKGSFSTLEIQRTEQGDSAMYLCASSSSRSTPYSNQPQHFGDGTRLSIL.

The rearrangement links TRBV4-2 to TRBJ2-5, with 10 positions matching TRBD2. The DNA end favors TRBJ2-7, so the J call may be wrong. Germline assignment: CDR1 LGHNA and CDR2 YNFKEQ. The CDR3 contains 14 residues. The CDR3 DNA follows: TGTGCCAGCAGCCACAGACTAGCGGGCTACGAGCAGTACTTC. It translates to CASSHRLAGYEQYF.

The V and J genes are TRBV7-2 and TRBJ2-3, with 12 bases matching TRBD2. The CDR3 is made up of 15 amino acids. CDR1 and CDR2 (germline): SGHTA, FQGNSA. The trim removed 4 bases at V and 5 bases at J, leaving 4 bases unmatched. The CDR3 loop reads CASSSSGGARDTQYF. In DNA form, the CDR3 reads TGTGCCAGCAGCTCTAGCGGGGGGGCCAGAGATACGCAGTATTTT. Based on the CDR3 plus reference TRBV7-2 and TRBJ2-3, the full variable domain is GAGVSQSPSNKVTEKGKDVELRCDPISGHTALYWYRQSLGQGLEFLIYFQGNSAPDKSGLPSDRFSAERTGGSVSTLTIQRTQQEDSAVYLCASSSSGGARDTQYFGPGTRLTVL.

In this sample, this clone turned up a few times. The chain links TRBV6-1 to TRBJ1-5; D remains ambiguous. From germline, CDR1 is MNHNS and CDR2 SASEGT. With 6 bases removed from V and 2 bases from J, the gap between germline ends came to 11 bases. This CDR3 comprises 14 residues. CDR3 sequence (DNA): TGTGCCAGCAGGGCCTCAAATGGCAATCAGCCCCAGCATTTT. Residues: CASRASNGNQPQHF.